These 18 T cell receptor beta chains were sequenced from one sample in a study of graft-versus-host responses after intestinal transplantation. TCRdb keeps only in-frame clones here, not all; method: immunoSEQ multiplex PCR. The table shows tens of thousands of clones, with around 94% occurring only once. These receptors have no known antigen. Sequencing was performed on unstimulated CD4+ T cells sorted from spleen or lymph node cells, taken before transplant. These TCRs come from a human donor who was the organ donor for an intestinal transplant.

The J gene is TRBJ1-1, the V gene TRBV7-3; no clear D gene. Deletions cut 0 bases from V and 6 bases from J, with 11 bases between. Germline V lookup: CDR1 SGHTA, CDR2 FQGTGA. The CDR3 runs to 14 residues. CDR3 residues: CASSLTGPGSEAFF. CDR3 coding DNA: TGTGCCAGCAGCTTAACAGGTCCGGGTTCTGAAGCTTTCTTT.

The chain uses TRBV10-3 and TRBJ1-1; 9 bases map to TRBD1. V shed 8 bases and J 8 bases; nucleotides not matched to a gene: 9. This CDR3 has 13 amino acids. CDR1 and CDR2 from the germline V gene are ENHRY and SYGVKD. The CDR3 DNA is TGTGCCATCGACCCGGGACAGGGAGCCGAAGCTTTCTTT. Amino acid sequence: CAIDPGQGAEAFF.

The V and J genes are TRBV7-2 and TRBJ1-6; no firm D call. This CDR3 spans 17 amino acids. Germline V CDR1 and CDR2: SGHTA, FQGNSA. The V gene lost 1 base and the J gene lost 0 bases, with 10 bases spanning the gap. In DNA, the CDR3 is TGTGCCAGCAGCTTAGAGGTTTCAAGCTCCTATAATTCACCCCTCCACTTT. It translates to CASSLEVSSSYNSPLHF.

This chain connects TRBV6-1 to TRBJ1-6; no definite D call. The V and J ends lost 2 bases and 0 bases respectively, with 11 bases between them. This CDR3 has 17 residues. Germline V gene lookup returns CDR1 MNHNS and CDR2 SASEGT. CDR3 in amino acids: CASSELGKSSYNSPLHF. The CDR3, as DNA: TGTGCCAGCAGTGAATTGGGGAAGAGCTCCTATAATTCACCCCTCCACTTT.

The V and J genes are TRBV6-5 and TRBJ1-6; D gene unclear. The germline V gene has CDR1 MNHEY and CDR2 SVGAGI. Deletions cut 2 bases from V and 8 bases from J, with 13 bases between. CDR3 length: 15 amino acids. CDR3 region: CASSYEPYLYSPLHF. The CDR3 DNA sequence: TGTGCCAGCAGTTACGAGCCGTACCTCTATTCACCCCTCCACTTT.

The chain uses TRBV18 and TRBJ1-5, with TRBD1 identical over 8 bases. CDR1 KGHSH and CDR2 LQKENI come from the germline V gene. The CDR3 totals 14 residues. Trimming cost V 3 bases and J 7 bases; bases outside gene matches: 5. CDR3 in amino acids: CASSPSDRVQPQHF. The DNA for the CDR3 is TGTGCCAGCTCACCCTCGGACAGGGTGCAGCCCCAGCATTTT. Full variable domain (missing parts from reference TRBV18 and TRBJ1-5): NAGVMQNPRHLVRRRGQEARLRCSPMKGHSHVYWYRQLPEEGLKFMVYLQKENIIDESGMPKERFSAEFPKEGPSILRIQQVVRGDSAAYFCASSPSDRVQPQHFGDGTRLSIL.

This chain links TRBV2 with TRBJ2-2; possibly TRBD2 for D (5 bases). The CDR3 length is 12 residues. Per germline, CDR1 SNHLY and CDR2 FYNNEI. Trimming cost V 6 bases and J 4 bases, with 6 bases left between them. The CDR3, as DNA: TGTGCCAGCAGCCGGGGCACCGGGGAGCTGTTTTTT. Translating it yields CASSRGTGELFF.

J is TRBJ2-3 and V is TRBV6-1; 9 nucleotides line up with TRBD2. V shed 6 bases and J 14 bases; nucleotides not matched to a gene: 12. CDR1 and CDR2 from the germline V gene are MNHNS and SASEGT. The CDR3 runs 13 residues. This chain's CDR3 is CASSPAGGPLRYF. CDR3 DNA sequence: TGTGCCAGCAGCCCCGCGGGGGGGCCCCTGCGGTATTTT.

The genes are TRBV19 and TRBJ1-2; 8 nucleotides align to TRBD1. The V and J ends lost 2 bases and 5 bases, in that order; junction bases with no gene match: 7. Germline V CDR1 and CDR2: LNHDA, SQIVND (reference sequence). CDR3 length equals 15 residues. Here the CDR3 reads CASSISQGGLYGYTF. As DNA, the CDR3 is TGTGCCAGTAGTATATCACAGGGGGGGCTGTATGGCTACACCTTC. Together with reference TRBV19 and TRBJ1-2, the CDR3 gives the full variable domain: DGGITQSPKYLFRKEGQNVTLSCEQNLNHDAMYWYRQDPGQGLRLIYYSQIVNDFQKGDIAEGYSVSREKKESFPLTVTSAQKNPTAFYLCASSISQGGLYGYTFGSGTRLTVV.

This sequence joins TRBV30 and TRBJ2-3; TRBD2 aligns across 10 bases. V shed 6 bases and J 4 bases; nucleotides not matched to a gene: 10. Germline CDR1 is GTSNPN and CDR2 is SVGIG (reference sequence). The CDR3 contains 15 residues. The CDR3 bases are TGTGCCTGCTGGAAACTAGCGGGGTTCGCAGATACGCAGTATTTT. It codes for CACWKLAGFADTQYF.

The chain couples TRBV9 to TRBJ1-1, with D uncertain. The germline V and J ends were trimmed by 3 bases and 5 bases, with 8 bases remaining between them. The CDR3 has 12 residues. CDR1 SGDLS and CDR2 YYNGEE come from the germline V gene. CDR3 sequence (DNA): TGTGCCAGCAGCGGGCGGCATACTGAAGCTTTCTTT. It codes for CASSGRHTEAFF.

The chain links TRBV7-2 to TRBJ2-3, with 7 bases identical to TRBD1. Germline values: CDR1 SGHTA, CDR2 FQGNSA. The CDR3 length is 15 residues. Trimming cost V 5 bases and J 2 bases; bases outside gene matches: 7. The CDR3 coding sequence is TGTGCCAGCAGCACAACAGGGGCGTCCACAGATACGCAGTATTTT. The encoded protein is CASSTTGASTDTQYF.

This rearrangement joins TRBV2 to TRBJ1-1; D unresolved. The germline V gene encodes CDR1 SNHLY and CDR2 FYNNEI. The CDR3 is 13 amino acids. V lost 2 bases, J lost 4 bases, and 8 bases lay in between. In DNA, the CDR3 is TGTGCCAGCAGTGAACACAACCCCACTGAAGCTTTCTTT. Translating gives CASSEHNPTEAFF.

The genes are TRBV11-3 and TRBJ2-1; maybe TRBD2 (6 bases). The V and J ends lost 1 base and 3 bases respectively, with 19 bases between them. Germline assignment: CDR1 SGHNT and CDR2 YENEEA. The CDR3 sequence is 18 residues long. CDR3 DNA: TGTGCCAGCAGCTTAGGGCGGGGTGGGACTCGGGTCTACAATGAGCAGTTCTTC. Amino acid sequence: CASSLGRGGTRVYNEQFF.

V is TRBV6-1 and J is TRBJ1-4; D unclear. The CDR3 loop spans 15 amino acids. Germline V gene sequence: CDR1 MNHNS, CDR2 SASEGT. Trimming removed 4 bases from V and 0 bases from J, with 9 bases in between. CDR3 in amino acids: CASSATSATNEKLFF. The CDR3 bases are TGTGCCAGCAGTGCGACGTCGGCAACTAATGAAAAACTGTTTTTT.

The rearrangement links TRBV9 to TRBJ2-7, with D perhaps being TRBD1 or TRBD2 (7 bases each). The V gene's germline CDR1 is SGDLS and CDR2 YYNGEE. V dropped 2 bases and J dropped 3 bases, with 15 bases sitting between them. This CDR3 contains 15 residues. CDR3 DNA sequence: TGTGCCAGCAGCGTTTCCGACAGGGACTACTACGAGCAGTACTTC. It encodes CASSVSDRDYYEQYF.

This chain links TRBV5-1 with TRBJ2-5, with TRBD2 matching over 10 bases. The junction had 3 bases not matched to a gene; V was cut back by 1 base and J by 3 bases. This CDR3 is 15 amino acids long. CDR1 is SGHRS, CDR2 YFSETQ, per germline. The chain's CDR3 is CASSLPGTSEETQYF. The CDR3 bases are TGCGCCAGCAGCTTGCCCGGGACTAGCGAAGAGACCCAGTACTTC.

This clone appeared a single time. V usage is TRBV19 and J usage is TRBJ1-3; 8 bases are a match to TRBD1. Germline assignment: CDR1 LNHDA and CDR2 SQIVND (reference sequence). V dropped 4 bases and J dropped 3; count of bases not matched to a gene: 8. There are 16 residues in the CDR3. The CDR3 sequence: CASSTLGTGLGNTIYF. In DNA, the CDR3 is TGTGCCAGTAGTACACTGGGGACAGGCCTTGGAAACACCATATATTTT.